This record looks at one TCR beta chain sequence and its context. The record originates from a study of blood T cell repertoires in COVID-19. Study context: T cells, B-cell-depleted T cells, or PBMCs provided the cDNA or gDNA that served as material.

Before being deemed recovered, Cohort 3 donors had two negative PCRs, clearance, or symptom resolution. TCRdb's copy holds only in-frame clones and misses some; the assay was immunoSEQ multiplex PCR. Of about 330,000 clones in the sample, over 75% were seen once. The CDR3 length is 14 residues. V lost 3 bases, J lost 4 bases, and 13 bases lay in between. Germline CDR1 is GTSNPN and CDR2 is SVGIG (reference sequence). Material for sequencing was PBMCs or T cells enriched from blood (not recorded which). The clonotype comes from a woman between 25 and 40 years old who had recovered from COVID-19. The rearrangement links TRBV30 to TRBJ2-1; possible D gene TRBD2, 6 bases. Here the CDR3 reads CAWRRDSFYNEQFF. DNA of the CDR3: TGTGCCTGGAGGAGGGACTCATTTTACAATGAGCAGTTCTTC.